Listed below are T cell receptor beta chains from one sample, sequenced in a study of vaccination and CD4 T cells after COVID-19. TCRdb re-called the PCR reads through MiXCR, storing one row per CDR3 protein. The table lists about 15,000 distinct CDR3 sequences, 69% of them singletons, with around 1.1% in the top ten. The sequences come from CD4+ T cells from blood, collected after SARS-CoV-2 vaccination. The receptors were gathered from a human donor who had recovered from COVID-19. CDR3s include the opening cysteine and the closing phenylalanine or tryptophan. D genes are given only for firm matches. The size entry is marked missing in some rows and otherwise reads once, few, many or a size class.

once TRBJ1-6 TRBV7-2 NA CASAWVSYNSPLHF TGTGCCAGCGCATGGGTCAGCTATAATTCACCCCTCCACTTT
NA TRBJ2-5 TRBV21-1 NA CASSITDRGRKETQYF TGTGCCAGCAGCATCACAGACAGGGGGCGCAAAGAGACCCAGTACTTC
NA TRBJ2-7 TRBV10-3 TRBD1 CAISRTGEDEQYF TGTGCCATCAGTAGGACAGGGGAAGACGAGCAGTACTTC
NA TRBJ2-5 TRBV20-1 TRBD2 CSPRRLAGDGETQYF TGCAGTCCAAGGCGGCTAGCGGGAGATGGGGAGACCCAGTACTTC
NA TRBJ2-3 TRBV20-1 TRBD2 CSADLGTSTADTQYF TGCAGTGCCGATCTCGGGACTAGTACGGCAGATACGCAGTATTTT
NA TRBJ1-5 TRBV19 NA CASSIGGRHQPQHF TGTGCCAGTAGTATAGGGGGCAGGCACCAGCCCCAGCATTTT
NA TRBJ2-2 TRBV7-9 TRBD2 CASSLSGRSTGELFF TGTGCCAGCAGCTTGAGCGGGAGGTCTACCGGGGAGCTGTTTTTT
NA TRBJ1-2 TRBV21-1 NA CASTPTGRDSSNYGYTF TGTGCCAGCACTCCGACAGGACGCGATTCTTCTAACTATGGCTACACCTTC
once TRBJ2-2 TRBV6-1 TRBD1 CASSVGQGAVKLFF TGTGCCAGCAGTGTAGGACAGGGGGCGGTAAAGCTGTTTTTT
few TRBJ1-5 TRBV7-2 TRBD1 CASSLTGGQPQHF TGTGCCAGCAGCTTGACAGGGGGACAGCCCCAGCATTTT
few TRBJ1-5 TRBV6-1 NA CASRTSRESNQPQHF TGTGCCAGCAGGACGTCGAGGGAGAGCAATCAGCCCCAGCATTTT
NA TRBJ2-3 TRBV20-1 TRBD2 CSASILAASTDTQYF TGCAGTGCTAGTATTCTAGCGGCAAGCACAGATACGCAGTATTTT
NA TRBJ2-3 TRBV20-1 TRBD2 CSARDLLAGVGDTQYF TGCAGTGCTAGAGACCTACTAGCGGGAGTTGGGGATACGCAGTATTTT
NA TRBJ2-7 TRBV6-5 NA CASSYQPSEVGEQYF TGTGCCAGCAGTTACCAGCCCTCTGAGGTCGGAGAGCAGTACTTC
NA TRBJ1-6 TRBV27 NA CASSLRQGNNSPLHF TGTGCCAGCAGTTTACGGCAGGGAAATAATTCACCCCTCCACTTT
few TRBJ2-7 TRBV20-1 NA CSASSLAGEQYF TGCAGTGCTAGTAGCTTAGCCGGCGAGCAGTACTTC
NA TRBJ2-7 TRBV2 NA CASRRGGRGYEQYF TGTGCCAGTAGGAGGGGAGGCAGGGGTTACGAGCAGTACTTC
NA TRBJ2-5 TRBV5-1 NA CASRTGSGASETQYF TGCGCCAGCAGAACAGGGAGTGGGGCTTCGGAGACCCAGTACTTC
NA TRBJ1-2 TRBV19 NA CASSLGPGYTF TGTGCCAGTAGCCTGGGGCCTGGCTACACCTTC
NA TRBJ2-3 TRBV7-2 NA CASSRPGETQYF TGTGCCAGCAGCCGCCCGGGAGAGACGCAGTATTTT
once TRBJ1-5 TRBV20-1 NA CSASRGRDQPQHF TGCAGTGCTAGTCGGGGCAGGGATCAGCCCCAGCATTTT
NA TRBJ1-6 TRBV7-3 TRBD1 CASSLDRENSPLHF TGTGCCAGCAGCTTGGACAGGGAGAATTCACCCCTCCACTTT
few TRBJ2-3 TRBV5-4 TRBD1 CASSLRDRSADTQYF TGTGCCAGCAGCCTACGGGACAGATCTGCAGATACGCAGTATTTT
few TRBJ2-5 TRBV20-1 TRBD2 CSARASGRAYQETQYF TGCAGTGCTAGGGCTAGCGGGAGGGCGTACCAAGAGACCCAGTACTTC
few TRBJ2-5 TRBV28 NA CASREQQETQYF TGTGCCAGCAGGGAACAACAAGAGACCCAGTACTTC
few TRBJ2-3 TRBV19 TRBD2 CATSGGRETDTQYF TGTGCCACTTCGGGTGGGAGGGAAACAGATACGCAGTATTTT
NA TRBJ1-1 TRBV2 TRBD1 CASRTGAQNTEAFF TGTGCCAGCAGAACAGGGGCCCAGAACACTGAAGCTTTCTTT
NA TRBJ2-7 TRBV10-3 TRBD1 CAISEFTGGLGEQYF TGTGCCATCAGTGAGTTCACAGGGGGCTTAGGTGAGCAGTACTTC
NA TRBJ2-1 TRBV15 NA CATSSFKNRGDEQFF TGTGCCACCAGCAGTTTTAAAAACCGCGGAGATGAGCAGTTCTTC
few TRBJ1-1 TRBV20-1 NA CSARAVEGDEAFF TGCAGTGCTAGAGCGGTTGAGGGGGATGAAGCTTTCTTT
NA TRBJ2-3 TRBV6-1 NA CASPDDKAGNKDSTDTQYF TGTGCCAGCCCCGACGACAAGGCAGGGAACAAGGACTCCACAGATACGCAGTATTTT
NA TRBJ2-3 TRBV20-1 NA CSARGGSSTDTQYF TGCAGTGCTAGAGGGGGATCTAGCACAGATACGCAGTATTTT
once TRBJ2-5 TRBV11-2 NA CASSLGFVYQETQYF TGTGCCAGCAGCTTAGGGTTTGTCTACCAAGAGACCCAGTACTTC
NA TRBJ1-2 TRBV5-8 NA CASSPPGLGYTF TGTGCCAGCAGCCCCCCGGGCCTGGGCTACACCTTC
NA TRBJ1-1 TRBV7-3 NA CASSLSGQSNTEAFF TGTGCCAGCAGCTTAAGTGGGCAGTCGAACACTGAAGCTTTCTTT
NA TRBJ2-1 TRBV7-9 TRBD2 CASSGRLANYNEQFF TGTGCCAGCAGCGGAAGACTAGCGAATTACAATGAGCAGTTCTTC
NA TRBJ1-1 TRBV11-1 NA CASSRRANTEAFF TGTGCCAGCAGCCGTCGGGCTAACACTGAAGCTTTCTTT
once TRBJ1-6 TRBV28 NA CASEDSSSYNSPLHF TGTGCCAGCGAGGACAGCAGCTCCTATAATTCACCCCTCCACTTT
NA TRBJ1-1 TRBV28 TRBD1 CASSLLAPSRTGNTEAFF TGTGCCAGCAGTTTATTGGCCCCAAGTAGGACAGGGAACACTGAAGCTTTCTTT
NA TRBJ1-2 TRBV28 NA CASSLIDYGYTF TGTGCCAGCAGTTTAATTGACTATGGCTACACCTTC
NA TRBJ1-2 TRBV6-2/TRBV6-3 NA CASSFQRDHGYTF TGTGCCAGCAGTTTCCAAAGGGACCATGGCTACACCTTC
NA TRBJ1-5 TRBV6-8 NA CASSLSYSNQPQHF TGTGCCAGCAGTCTGAGTTATAGCAATCAGCCCCAGCATTTT
NA TRBJ2-1 TRBV14 TRBD2 CASSRLSGRALDEQFF TGTGCCAGCAGCCGACTTAGCGGGAGGGCCCTGGATGAGCAGTTCTTC
few TRBJ2-3 TRBV6-1 TRBD2 CASSRSGSGADTQYF TGTGCCAGCAGTCGAAGCGGGAGCGGTGCAGATACGCAGTATTTT
NA TRBJ1-1 TRBV27 NA CASSLRPQGIAEAFF TGTGCCAGCAGTTTGAGGCCCCAGGGGATCGCTGAAGCTTTCTTT
NA TRBJ2-7 TRBV28 TRBD2 CASRTSGRANAYEQYF TGTGCCAGCAGGACTAGCGGGAGGGCCAACGCCTACGAGCAGTACTTC
NA TRBJ2-7 TRBV6-1 NA CASSRDYEQYF TGTGCCAGCAGCCGGGACTACGAGCAGTACTTC
NA TRBJ2-5 TRBV18 NA CASSLGQGGETQYF TGTGCCAGCTCACTCGGACAGGGAGGGGAGACCCAGTACTTC